This TCR beta chain stems from a study of blood T cell repertoires in COVID-19. Assay used: immunoSEQ multiplex PCR; TCRdb lists only in-frame clones, some missing. The sample records about 290,000 clones, around 89% being singletons. The CDR3 consists of 13 residues. In germline, CDR1 is SNHLY, CDR2 FYNNEI. Trimming removed 3 bases at V and 7 bases at J, with 10 bases between. V is TRBV2 and J is TRBJ1-5; D unclear. The sequenced material came from peripheral blood. The TCR comes from a man aged 35 to 55 with acute or convalescent COVID-19. The CDR3 loop is CASSEIREQPQHF. For the CDR3, the DNA is TGTGCCAGCAGTGAGATCCGGGAGCAGCCCCAGCATTTT. The entire variable domain, with the rest obtained from reference TRBV2 and TRBJ1-5, is as follows: EPEVTQTPSHQVTQMGQEVILRCVPISNHLYFYWYRQILGQKVEFLVSFYNNEISEKSEIFDDQFSVERPDGSNFTLKIRSTKLEDSAMYFCASSEIREQPQHFGDGTRLSIL.